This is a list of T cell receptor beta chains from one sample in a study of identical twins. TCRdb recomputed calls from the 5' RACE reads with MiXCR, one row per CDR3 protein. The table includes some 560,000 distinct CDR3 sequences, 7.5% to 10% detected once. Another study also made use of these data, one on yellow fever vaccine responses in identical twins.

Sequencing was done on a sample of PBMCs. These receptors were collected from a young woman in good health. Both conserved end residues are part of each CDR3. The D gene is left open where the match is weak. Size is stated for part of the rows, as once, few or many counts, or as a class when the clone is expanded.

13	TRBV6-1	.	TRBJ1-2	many	TGTGCCAGCAGTCGCAGTTCCTCCAATGGCTACACCTTC	CASSRSSSNGYTF
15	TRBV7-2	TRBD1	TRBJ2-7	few	TGTGCCAGCAGCTATACCGGGACAGCCACCTACGAGCAGTACTTC	CASSYTGTATYEQYF
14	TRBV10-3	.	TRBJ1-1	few	TGTGCCATCCTCGAACAGGTGGGGATCACTGAAGCTTTCTTT	CAILEQVGITEAFF
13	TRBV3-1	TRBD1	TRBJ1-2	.	TGTGCCAGCAGCTCGACAGGGATGGGAGGCTACACCTTC	CASSSTGMGGYTF
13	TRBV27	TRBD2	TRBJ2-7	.	TGTGCCAGCAGTTTAGCGGGAGGTAGTGGGCAGTACTTC	CASSLAGGSGQYF
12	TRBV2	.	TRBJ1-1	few	TGTGCCAGCAGTGCCGGGGCCCCTGAAGCTTTCTTT	CASSAGAPEAFF
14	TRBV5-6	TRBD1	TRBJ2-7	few	TGTGCCAGCAGCATCAGGGGGCGGTACTACGAGCAGTACTTC	CASSIRGRYYEQYF
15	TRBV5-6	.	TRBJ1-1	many	TGTGCCAGCAAGCTAGCAGGGGCTGGGGACACTGAAGCTTTCTTT	CASKLAGAGDTEAFF
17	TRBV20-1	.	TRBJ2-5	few	TGCAGTGCTGTGCCCTATTCTCCGACAGTCGTCCAAGAGACCCAGTACTTC	CSAVPYSPTVVQETQYF
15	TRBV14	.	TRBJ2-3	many	TGTGCCAGCAGCCAAGATCCCGTGGGCACAGATACGCAGTATTTT	CASSQDPVGTDTQYF
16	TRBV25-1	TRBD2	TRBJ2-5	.	TGTGCCAGCAGTGATACGAAGCGGGGGGGCCTTGAGACCCAGTACTTC	CASSDTKRGGLETQYF
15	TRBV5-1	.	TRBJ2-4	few	TGCGCCAGGAGTGATTACTGGGGGCCCAAAAACATTCAGTACTTC	CARSDYWGPKNIQYF
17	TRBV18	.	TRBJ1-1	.	TGTGCCAGCTCACCCTCAGGGATAGGGCGCATGAACACTGAAGCTTTCTTT	CASSPSGIGRMNTEAFF
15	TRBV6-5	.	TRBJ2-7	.	TGTGCCAGCAGTTACTCGGGAAGGTCGGACTACGAGCAGTACTTC	CASSYSGRSDYEQYF
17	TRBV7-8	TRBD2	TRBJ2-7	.	TGTGCCAGCAGCTTAGGCTTGGGGAGGACTAGCGTCTACGAGCAGTACTTC	CASSLGLGRTSVYEQYF
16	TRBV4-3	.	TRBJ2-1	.	TGCGCCAGCAGCCAAGATTTGGCGAACTCCTACAATGAGCAGTTCTTC	CASSQDLANSYNEQFF
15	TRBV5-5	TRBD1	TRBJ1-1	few	TGTGCCAGCAGCTTGGCCCCGGGACAGGGTTTTGAAGCTTTCTTT	CASSLAPGQGFEAFF
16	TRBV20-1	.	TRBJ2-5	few	TGCAGTGCTAGAGACGACTGGGAAGACCGCGCGGAGACCCAGTACTTC	CSARDDWEDRAETQYF
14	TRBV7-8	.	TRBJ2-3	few	TGTGCCAGCAGCTCCTCGGGGGTGCCAGATACGCAGTATTTT	CASSSSGVPDTQYF
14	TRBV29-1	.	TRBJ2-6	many	TGCAGCGTTGGGCGGGGTGATGGGGCCAACGTCCTGACTTTC	CSVGRGDGANVLTF
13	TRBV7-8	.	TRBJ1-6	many	TGTGCCAGCAGCTTAGAGGGTGATTCACCCCTCCACTTT	CASSLEGDSPLHF
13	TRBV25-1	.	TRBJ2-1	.	TGTGCCAGCGTAAAGCGGCAGTACAATGAGCAGTTCTTC	CASVKRQYNEQFF
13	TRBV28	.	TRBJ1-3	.	TGTGCCAGCAGTTCCGTAAATGGAAACACCATATATTTT	CASSSVNGNTIYF
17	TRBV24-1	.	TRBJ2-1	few	TGTGCCACCAGTGACCGAGGAGCAACAGGAGAAGGGGTTGAGCAGTTCTTC	CATSDRGATGEGVEQFF
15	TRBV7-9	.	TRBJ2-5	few	TGTGCCAGCAGCTTACAACAGGGAGACCAAGAGACCCAGTACTTC	CASSLQQGDQETQYF
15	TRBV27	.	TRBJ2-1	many	TGTGCCAGCAGTTGGGCACCTAGCTCCTACAATGAGCAGTTCTTC	CASSWAPSSYNEQFF
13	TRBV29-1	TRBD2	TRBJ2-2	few	TGCAGCGGGGCTAGCGGGAGGACCGGGGAGCTGTTTTTT	CSGASGRTGELFF
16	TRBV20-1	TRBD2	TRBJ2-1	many	TGCAGTGCTAGACCCTATAGCGGGGGCGCTTACAATGAGCAGTTCTTC	CSARPYSGGAYNEQFF
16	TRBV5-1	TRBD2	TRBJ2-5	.	TGCGCCAGCAGCTTGGAGACTAGCGGGGCGGGTGAGACCCAGTACTTC	CASSLETSGAGETQYF
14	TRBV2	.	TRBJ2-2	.	TGTGCCAGCAGCCAGGACAGTAAGGCCGGGGAGCTGTTTTTT	CASSQDSKAGELFF
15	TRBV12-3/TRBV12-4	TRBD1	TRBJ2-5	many	TGTGCCAGCAGTTTAAATGGACAGGGGAGTGTGACCCAGTACTTC	CASSLNGQGSVTQYF
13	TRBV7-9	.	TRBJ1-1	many	TGTGCCAGCAGCCTCCTGGAGAACACTGAAGCTTTCTTT	CASSLLENTEAFF
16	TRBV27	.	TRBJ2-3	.	TGTGCCAGCAGTTTATATAAGACTTCGAACACAGATACGCAGTATTTT	CASSLYKTSNTDTQYF
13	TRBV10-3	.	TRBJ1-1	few	TGTGCCATCAGTGAGGACAGGTTCACTGAAGCTTTCTTT	CAISEDRFTEAFF
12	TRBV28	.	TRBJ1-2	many	TGTGCCACAGCCAGGTTTCCTATGGCTGGAACCTTC	CATARFPMAGTF
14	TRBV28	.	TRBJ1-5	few	TGTGCCAGCAGTTCACCGGGAGGCAATCAGCCCCAGCATTTT	CASSSPGGNQPQHF
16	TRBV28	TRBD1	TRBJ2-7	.	TGTGCCAGCAGTTCATACCGAGGGACAGCCGACAGCGAGCAGTACTTC	CASSSYRGTADSEQYF
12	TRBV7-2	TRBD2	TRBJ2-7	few	TGTGCCAGCAGCCAGACCGGACTAGTTATGAACTTC	CASSQTGLVMNF
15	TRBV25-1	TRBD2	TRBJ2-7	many	TGTGCCAGCAGTGACCCACTAGCGGGGCTCTACGAGCAGTACTTC	CASSDPLAGLYEQYF
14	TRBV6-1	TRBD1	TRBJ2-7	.	TGTGCCAGCAGAGACCGGGACAGGGCGGGAGAGCAGTACTTC	CASRDRDRAGEQYF
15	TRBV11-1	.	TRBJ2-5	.	TGTGCCAGCAGTCCAGAGATAGGGGTACGAGAGACCCAGTACTTC	CASSPEIGVRETQYF
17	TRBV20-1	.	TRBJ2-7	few	TGCAGTGCTAGAGATCCAACAGGGCCTACTCAGGCAGACGAGCAGTACTTC	CSARDPTGPTQADEQYF
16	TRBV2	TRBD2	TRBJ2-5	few	TGTGCCAGCGCGGAGCGGGGGGCCTACAAGATCGAGACCCAGTACTTC	CASAERGAYKIETQYF